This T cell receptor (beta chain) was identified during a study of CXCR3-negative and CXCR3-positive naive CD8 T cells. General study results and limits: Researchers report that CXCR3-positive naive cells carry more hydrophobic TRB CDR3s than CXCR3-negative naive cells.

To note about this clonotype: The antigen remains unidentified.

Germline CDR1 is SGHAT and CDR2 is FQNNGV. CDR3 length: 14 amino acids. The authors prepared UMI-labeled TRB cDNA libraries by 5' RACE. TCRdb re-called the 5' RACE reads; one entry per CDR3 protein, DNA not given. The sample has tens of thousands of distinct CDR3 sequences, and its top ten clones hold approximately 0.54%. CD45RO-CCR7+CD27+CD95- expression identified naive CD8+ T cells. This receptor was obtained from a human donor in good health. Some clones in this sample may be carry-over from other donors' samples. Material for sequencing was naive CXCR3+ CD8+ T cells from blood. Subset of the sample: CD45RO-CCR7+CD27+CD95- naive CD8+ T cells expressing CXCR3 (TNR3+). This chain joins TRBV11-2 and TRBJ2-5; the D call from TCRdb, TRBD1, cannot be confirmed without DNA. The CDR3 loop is CARRQGGRGETQYF.